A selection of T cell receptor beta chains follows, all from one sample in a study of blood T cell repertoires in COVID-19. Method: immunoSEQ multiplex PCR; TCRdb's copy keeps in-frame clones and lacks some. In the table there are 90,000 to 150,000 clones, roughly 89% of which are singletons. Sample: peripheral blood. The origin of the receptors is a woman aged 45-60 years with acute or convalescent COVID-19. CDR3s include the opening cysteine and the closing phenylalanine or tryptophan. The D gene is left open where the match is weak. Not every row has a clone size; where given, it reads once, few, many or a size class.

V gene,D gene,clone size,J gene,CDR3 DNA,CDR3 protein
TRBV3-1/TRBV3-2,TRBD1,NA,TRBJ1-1,TGTGCCAGCAGCCAAGATCGGAGACAGGGGAGAGGTGAAGCTTTCTTT,CASSQDRRQGRGEAFF
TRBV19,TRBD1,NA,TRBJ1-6,TGTGCCAGTAGAATTGTGTCAGGGGGCTCCTATAATTCACCCCTCCACTTT,CASRIVSGGSYNSPLHF
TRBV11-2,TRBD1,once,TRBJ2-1,TGTGCCAGCAGCGTCGGGACAGGTCAATACAATGAGCAGTTCTTC,CASSVGTGQYNEQFF
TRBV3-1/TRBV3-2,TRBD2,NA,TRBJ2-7,TGTGCCAGCAGCCAAGATTCGGGGGGCTACGAGCAGTACTTC,CASSQDSGGYEQYF
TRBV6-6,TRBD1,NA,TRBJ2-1,TGTGCCAGCAGCCCGACAGGGTACCAGTACAATGAGCAGTTCTTC,CASSPTGYQYNEQFF
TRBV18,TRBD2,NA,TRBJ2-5,TGTGCCAGCTCACCCGGGCTAGCGGGAGGAGAGACCCAGTACTTC,CASSPGLAGGETQYF
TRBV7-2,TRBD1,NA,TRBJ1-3,TGTGCCAGCAGCTTAGCCCAGCAAGGGGGCGGAAACACCATATATTTT,CASSLAQQGGGNTIYF
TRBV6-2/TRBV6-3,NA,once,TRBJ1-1,TGTGCCAGCAGTTACTCGTTTGAGATAGAAGCTTTCTTT,CASSYSFEIEAFF
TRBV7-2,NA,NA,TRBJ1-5,TGTGCCAGCAGCTCAGGCGGGGGGCGGAATCAGCCCCAGCATTTT,CASSSGGGRNQPQHF
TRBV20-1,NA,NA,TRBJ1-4,TGCAGTGCTAGCTCAGGCGAAAAACTGTTTTTT,CSASSGEKLFF
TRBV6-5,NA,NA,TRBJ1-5,TGTGCCAGCGCCGAGGAGGGACGCGGTCAGCCCCAGCATTTT,CASAEEGRGQPQHF
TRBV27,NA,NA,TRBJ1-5,TGTGCCAGCAGGCAGGCAGGTCCCATGCCCCAGCATTTT,CASRQAGPMPQHF
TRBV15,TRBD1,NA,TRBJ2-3,TGTGCCACCAAATGGGACAGTATCAAAGATACGCAGTATTTT,CATKWDSIKDTQYF
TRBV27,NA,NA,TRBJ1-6,TGTGCCAGCAGTACCGGGGGGGCATCACCCCTCCACTTT,CASSTGGASPLHF
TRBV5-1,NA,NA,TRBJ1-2,TGCGCCAGCGGTCCAGCTAACTATGGCTACACCTTC,CASGPANYGYTF
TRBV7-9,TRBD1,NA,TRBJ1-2,TGTGCCAGCAGCTTGGACAGGGGGGGTAACTATGGCTACACCTTC,CASSLDRGGNYGYTF
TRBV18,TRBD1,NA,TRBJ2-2,TGTGCCAGCTCACCACGACAGGGAGTGGACACCGGGGAGCTGTTTTTT,CASSPRQGVDTGELFF
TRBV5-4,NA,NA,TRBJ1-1,TGTGCCAGCAGCTTGGGGGGCACGCCTGAAGCTTTCTTT,CASSLGGTPEAFF
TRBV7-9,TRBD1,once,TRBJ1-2,TGTGCCAGCAGCATATACGGACAGGCAAACTATGGCTACACCTTC,CASSIYGQANYGYTF
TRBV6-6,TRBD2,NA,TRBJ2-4,TGTGCCACCACGCACCGCGGGAGGGCCGACAAAAACATTCAGTACTTC,CATTHRGRADKNIQYF
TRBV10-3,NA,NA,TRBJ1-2,TGTGCCATCAGTAACTTCGGGGGGACTCTTTATGGCTACACCTTC,CAISNFGGTLYGYTF
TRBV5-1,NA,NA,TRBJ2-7,TGCGCCAGCAGCTTGGGTCCTACTGGCTACGAGCAGTACTTC,CASSLGPTGYEQYF
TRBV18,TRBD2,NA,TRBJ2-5,TGTGCCAGCTCACGAGCGGGGGGCCAAGAGACCCAGTACTTC,CASSRAGGQETQYF
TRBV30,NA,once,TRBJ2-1,TGTGCCTGGACCAACTTAGACAATGAGCAGTTCTTC,CAWTNLDNEQFF
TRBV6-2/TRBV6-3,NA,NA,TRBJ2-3,TGTGCCAGCAGTTTTAGGGGGGATACGCAGTATTTT,CASSFRGDTQYF
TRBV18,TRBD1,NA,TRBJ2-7,TGTGCCAGCTCACCCGGGACAGGGAGGGACGAGCAGTACTTC,CASSPGTGRDEQYF
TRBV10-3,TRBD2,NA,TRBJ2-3,TGTGCCATCACCGACCGGCGGGGGGCCACAGATACGCAGTATTTT,CAITDRRGATDTQYF
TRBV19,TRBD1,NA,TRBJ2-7,TGTGCCAGTAGCCAGGGACAGGGCATCTCCTACGAGCAGTACTTC,CASSQGQGISYEQYF
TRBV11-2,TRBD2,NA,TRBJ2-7,TGTGCCAGCACTTGGAGGGCGGGAGGGCTCTACGAGCAGTACTTC,CASTWRAGGLYEQYF
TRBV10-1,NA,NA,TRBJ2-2,TGCGCCAGCAGTTCGGGACACTCCGGCGGGGAGCTGTTTTTT,CASSSGHSGGELFF
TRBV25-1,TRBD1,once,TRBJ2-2,TGTGCCAGCACTGGGACAGGGGGCTTGTCCGGGGAGCTGTTTTTT,CASTGTGGLSGELFF
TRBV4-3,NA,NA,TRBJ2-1,TGCGCCAGCAGCCAGGCTACCTGGGAGGCGGGCTACAATGAGCAGTTCTTC,CASSQATWEAGYNEQFF
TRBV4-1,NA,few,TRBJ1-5,TGCGCCAGCAGCCAAGATATAAACTCCCTTAGGCCCCAGCATTTT,CASSQDINSLRPQHF
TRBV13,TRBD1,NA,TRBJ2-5,TGTGCCAGCAGCTACGACAGGGGCAACCAAGAGACCCAGTACTTC,CASSYDRGNQETQYF
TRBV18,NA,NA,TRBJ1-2,TGTGCCAGCTCACCACCGGGGAGGCCCGGGGGCTACACCTTC,CASSPPGRPGGYTF
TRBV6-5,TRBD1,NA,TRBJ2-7,TGTGCCAGCAGTTACGGACAGGGAGGAGGTTACGAGCAGTACTTC,CASSYGQGGGYEQYF
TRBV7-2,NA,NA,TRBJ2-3,TGTGCCAGCAGCTTAGCGCTGGCGGGCACAGATACGCAGTATTTT,CASSLALAGTDTQYF